This T cell receptor (beta chain) stems from a study of blood T cell repertoires in COVID-19. Looking at the study overall: Acute and convalescent COVID-19 specimens originated in the United States, Italy and Spain. T cells, B-cell-depleted T cells, or PBMCs supplied cDNA or gDNA.

Germline V gives CDR1 SGHAT, CDR2 FQNNGV. This CDR3 has 14 amino acids. V shed 0 bases and J shed 4 bases, with 9 bases lying between them. Profiled with immunoSEQ multiplex PCR; TCRdb holds only in-frame clones, not every one. The repertoire holds hundreds of thousands of clones, 65% to 90% seen once, with roughly 5% in the top ten. The sample was peripheral blood. The J gene is TRBJ2-5, the V gene TRBV11-2; possible D gene TRBD1, 5 bases. The TCR comes from a man over 45 with active or convalescent COVID-19. CDR3 protein: CASSLDPQGETQYF. The CDR3 nucleotides read TGTGCCAGCAGCTTAGATCCCCAGGGAGAGACCCAGTACTTC.